This TCR beta chain stems from a study of read filtering for tumor transcriptome and immune sequencing. Study as a whole: IR-seq gave about 3.5 to 10.27 million TCR reads per sample; RNA-seq gave roughly 75 to 1,300.

From roughly 400 ng of RNA, a library with molecular barcoded alpha/delta and beta/gamma adaptors was made. TCRdb re-analysed the reads in MiXCR, keeping a single row per CDR3 protein. The data show about 46,000 distinct CDR3 sequences, approximately 12% seen once. This clonotype was seen at least ten times. The target antigen is unknown. The study, taken as a whole, reports: IR-seq captured clonotypes deeper and more reliably than RNA-seq. Approximately 82% of IR-seq clonotypes had one read, totaling around 4% of reads; RNA-seq: around 70% and 40%.

Every patient had bone marrow sampled while the disease was active. Sample: a population of CD138-negative cells sorted from bone marrow. This TCR came from a donor at least 40 years old with multiple myeloma.

This chain's CDR3 is CASSPGTGGWYEQYF. CDR3 in DNA: TGTGCCAGCAGTCCCGGGACAGGGGGCTGGTACGAGCAGTACTTC. The chain has TRBV28 and TRBJ2-7, with 12 bases identical to TRBD1. In germline, CDR1 is MDHEN, CDR2 SYDVKM. The CDR3 totals 15 residues. Losses at the gene ends were 5 bases for V and 4 bases for J; bases not matched to a gene: 6.